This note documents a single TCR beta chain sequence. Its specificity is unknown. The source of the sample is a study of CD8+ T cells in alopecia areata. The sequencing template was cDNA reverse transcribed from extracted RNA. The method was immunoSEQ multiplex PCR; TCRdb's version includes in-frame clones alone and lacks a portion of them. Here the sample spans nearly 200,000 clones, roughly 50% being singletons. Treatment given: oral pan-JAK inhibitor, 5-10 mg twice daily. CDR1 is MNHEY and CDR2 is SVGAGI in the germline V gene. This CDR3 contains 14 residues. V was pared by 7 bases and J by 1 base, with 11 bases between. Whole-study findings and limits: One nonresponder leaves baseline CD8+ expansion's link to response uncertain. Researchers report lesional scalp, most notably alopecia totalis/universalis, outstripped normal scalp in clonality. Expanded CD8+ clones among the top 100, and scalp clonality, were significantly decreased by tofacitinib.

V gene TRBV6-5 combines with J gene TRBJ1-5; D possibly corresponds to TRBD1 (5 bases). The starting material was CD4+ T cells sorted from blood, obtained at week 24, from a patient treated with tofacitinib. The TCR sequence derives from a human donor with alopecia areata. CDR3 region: CASKSSGSNQPQHF. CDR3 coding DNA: TGTGCCAGCAAAAGTTCAGGGAGCAATCAGCCCCAGCATTTT.